This T cell receptor beta chain was profiled in a study of post-analysis software for immune sequencing data. Whole-study context: In terms of disease course, relapsing-remitting, secondary progressive and progressive-relapsing multiple sclerosis were included.

About this clonotype: The target antigen is unknown.

Researchers reported that TCR beta cDNA libraries carried unique molecular identifiers. Some 500,000 cDNA molecules were obtained per 1 to 10 million input T cells. TCRdb analysed the PCR reads with MiXCR anew, one entry per CDR3 protein. The table records 700,000 to 800,000 distinct CDR3 sequences, around 27% of them present only once. Overall study results and limits: The normalized Chao1 diversity of multiple sclerosis patients was significantly lower than that of controls. Samples from a shared batch, those prepared together, strongly co-clustered by F measure. Roughly five TRBV segments appeared more often in patients than in controls, and TRBV5-6, TRBV5-1 and TRBV20-1 were among these.

This CDR3 is 14 amino acids long. Germline CDR1 SGHRS, CDR2 YFSETQ. With V trimmed by 7 bases and J by 7 bases, 9 bases remained unmatched. The source material was blood. The rearrangement links TRBV5-1 to TRBJ2-1; 9 bases align to TRBD1. This receptor was identified in a girl between 10 and 17 years old with multiple sclerosis. The CDR3: CASGDRDFRNEQFF. DNA for the CDR3: TGCGCCAGCGGGGACAGGGATTTTAGAAATGAGCAGTTCTTC.